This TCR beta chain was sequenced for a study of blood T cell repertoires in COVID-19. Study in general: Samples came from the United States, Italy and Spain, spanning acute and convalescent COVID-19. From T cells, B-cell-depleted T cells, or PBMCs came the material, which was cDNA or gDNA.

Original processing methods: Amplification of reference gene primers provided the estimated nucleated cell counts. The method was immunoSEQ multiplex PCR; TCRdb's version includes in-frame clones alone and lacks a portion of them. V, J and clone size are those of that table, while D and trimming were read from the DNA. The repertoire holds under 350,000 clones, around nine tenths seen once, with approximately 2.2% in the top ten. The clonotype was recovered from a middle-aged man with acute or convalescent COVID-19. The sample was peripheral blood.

The CDR3, as DNA: TGTGCCAGCAGTGCGCAGGGTGGCAATCAGCCCCAGCATTTT. This encodes CASSAQGGNQPQHF. The chain uses TRBV6-4 and TRBJ1-5; TRBD1 might be the D (5 bases). Trimming cost V 4 bases and J 2 bases, with 9 bases left between them. The germline V gene has CDR1 MRHNA and CDR2 SNTAGT. The CDR3 has 14 amino acids.